Sequencing of this TCR beta chain was carried out in a study of blood T cell repertoires in COVID-19. Overall study context: Sites across the United States, Italy and Spain contributed samples from acute and convalescent COVID-19. The cDNA or gDNA used as material had been derived from T cells, B-cell-depleted T cells, or PBMCs.

This clone was recorded only once. As originally analysed: Estimates of nucleated cell counts were drawn from the amplification of reference gene primers. Profiled with immunoSEQ multiplex PCR; TCRdb holds only in-frame clones, not every one. V and J calls and clone size are as listed in that table; D and trimming were resolved from the DNA. This table has 95,000 to 110,000 clones, approximately 84% appearing once. The trim removed 4 bases at V and 0 bases at J, leaving 3 bases unmatched. Germline V CDR1 and CDR2: LGHDT, YNNKEL (reference sequence). The CDR3 length is 15 residues. The sequence was obtained from a human donor in a cohort sampled during active COVID-19. The chain combines TRBV3-1 (or the pseudogene TRBV3-2) with TRBJ2-3; 8 bases align to TRBD2. Sequencing was performed on peripheral blood. Here the CDR3 reads CASSLTSGSTDTQYF. The CDR3 DNA reads TGTGCCAGCAGCCTAACTAGCGGTAGCACAGATACGCAGTATTTT.